This T cell receptor (beta chain) was identified in a study of cytotoxic CD8 clonotypes in ibrutinib-treated CLL. Germline CDR1 and CDR2: SGHTA and FQGTGA. The CDR3 covers 17 residues. V gave up 5 bases and J gave up 9 bases, with 26 bases separating them. Deep sequencing aimed at 1 in 200,000 to 1 in 1 million T cells' resolution. The table came from immunoSEQ multiplex PCR; TCRdb's copy has only in-frame clones and leaves some out. The sample consists of some 130,000 clones, approximately 83% of them appearing once. The rearrangement links TRBV7-3 to TRBJ2-1, with D perhaps matching TRBD2 (6 bases). The sequence was collected from a human donor with chronic lymphocytic leukemia. The source was PBMCs, collected after 24 months of ibrutinib treatment. CDR3 protein: CASSPYVGLNHGSEQFF. CDR3 in DNA: TGTGCCAGCAGCCCGTATGTGGGACTCAACCATGGTTCTGAGCAGTTCTTC.